These 25 T cell receptor beta chains share one sample of origin, sequenced in a study of esophageal squamous cell carcinoma under preoperative chemotherapy. One entry per CDR3 protein results from TCRdb running MiXCR on the PCR reads. The sample yields about 15,000 distinct CDR3 sequences, over 55% seen once. Time point denoted: before preoperative PTX-NDP chemotherapy. The sample was collected from a patient given preoperative chemotherapy. These receptors all come from a human donor with esophageal squamous cell carcinoma. The donor label of this sample is uncertain.

J is TRBJ2-2 and V is TRBV18; the D gene is possibly TRBD1 (5 bases). Trimming removed 6 bases from V and 4 bases from J, with 15 bases in between. Germline V gives CDR1 KGHSH, CDR2 LQKENI. There are 15 residues in the CDR3. In DNA, the CDR3 is TGTGCCAGCTCCATTCGCCGAGACAGCACCGGGGAGCTGTTTTTT. Its translation is CASSIRRDSTGELFF.

This clonotype was counted at least ten times. The chain couples TRBV6-1 to TRBJ2-1, with 7 bases lining up with TRBD2. The last part of the DNA fits TRBJ2-5 better; the J call may be wrong. Per the germline V gene, CDR1 is MNHNS and CDR2 is SASEGT. CDR3 size: 17 residues. In DNA, the CDR3 is TGTGCCAGCAGTGAATCTCTGGGGCGGGAGAGGGGAGAGACCCAGTACTTC. It translates to CASSESLGRERGETQYF.

The sample holds a few counts of this clonotype. The V gene is TRBV10-3, the J gene TRBJ2-3, with 14 bases matching TRBD2. Losses at the gene ends were 2 bases for V and 3 bases for J; bases not matched to a gene: 4. Germline CDR1 is ENHRY and CDR2 is SYGVKD. The CDR3 has 17 residues. CDR3 residues: CAISEGLAGGGTDTQYF. CDR3 nucleotides: TGTGCCATCAGTGAGGGACTAGCGGGGGGCGGGACAGATACGCAGTATTTT.

The chain joins TRBV6-1 to TRBJ2-2; the match to TRBD2 covers 7 bases. Per germline, CDR1 MNHNS and CDR2 SASEGT. The CDR3 spans 15 residues. With V trimmed by 6 bases and J by 12 bases, 16 bases remained unmatched. CDR3 in DNA: TGTGCCAGCAGGCGACTCGTAGCGGGCCACGAGAAGCTGTTTTTT. Residues: CASRRLVAGHEKLFF.

The chain is built from TRBV6-5 and TRBJ2-1, with D perhaps matching TRBD2 (6 bases). The CDR3 covers 15 residues. Germline CDR1 reads MNHEY; CDR2 reads SVGAGI. V lost 4 bases, J lost 6 bases, and 16 bases lay in between. CDR3 sequence reads: CASSSQEILANEQFF. The CDR3 nucleotides are TGTGCCAGCAGTTCCCAGGAGATACTAGCCAATGAGCAGTTCTTC.

Remarks on this clonotype: Mismatch with germline at one junction end may stem from a read error. CDR3 nucleotides: TGTGCGGGCACCGGGGGACAGGGCCGAGAGACCCAGTATTTC. Encoded protein: CAGTGGQGRETQYF. This chain uses TRBV10-3 with TRBJ2-5, with 9 bases fitting TRBD1. From germline, CDR1 is ENHRY and CDR2 SYGVKD. The length of the CDR3 is 14 residues.

This chain uses TRBV7-2 with TRBJ2-7; D uncertain. V was cut by 0 bases and J by 3 bases, with 6 bases left in between. The CDR3 has 13 amino acids. Germline-derived CDR1 and CDR2 are SGHTA and FQGNSA. The CDR3: CASSLASLYEQYF. The DNA of the CDR3 is TGTGCCAGCAGCTTAGCCAGCCTCTACGAGCAGTACTTC.

This CDR3 is CASTWRGGYEQFF. Here the CDR3 DNA reads TGTGCCAGCACTTGGAGGGGCGGGTATGAGCAGTTCTTC. The chain carries TRBV6-5 and TRBJ2-1; a possible D gene is TRBD2 (6 bases). The germline V gene has CDR1 MNHEY and CDR2 SVGAGI. V lost 7 bases to trimming and J lost 8 bases, with 15 bases between them. The CDR3 contains 13 residues.

This clonotype was seen repeatedly, ten times or more. The gene calls are TRBV6-5 and TRBJ2-1; the match to TRBD2 covers 11 bases. The DNA matches TRBJ2-7 better at its end, which makes the J call doubtful. Germline assignment: CDR1 MNHEY and CDR2 SVGAGI. The CDR3 loop spans 15 amino acids. The CDR3 nucleotides read TGTGCCAGCAGTTACCAGCCTAGCGGGGGGAATGAGCAGTACTTC. This codes for CASSYQPSGGNEQYF.

In the case of this clonotype: One end of the junction varies from germline; a read error may be responsible. This chain joins TRBV6-2 or TRBV6-3 and TRBJ2-3, with D perhaps matching TRBD2 (6 bases). The CDR3 consists of 14 residues. Germline V gene sequence: CDR1 MNHEY, CDR2 SVGEGT. This CDR3 is CRGRAGRAKNTQYF. As DNA, the CDR3 is TGCCGCGGCAGGGCGGGGCGGGCCAAAAACACGCAGTATTTT.

The V gene is TRBV6-1, the J gene TRBJ2-3; no reliable D call. This CDR3 region has 13 residues. Trimming took off 7 bases at V and 14 bases at J, with 22 bases between the two ends. Germline values: CDR1 MNHNS, CDR2 SASEGT. The CDR3 reads CASNSVGWDELYF. CDR3 sequence (DNA): TGTGCCAGCAATAGTGTGGGCTGGGATGAGCTGTATTTT.

This clonotype was detected only once. The chain couples TRBV6-1 to TRBJ2-6; D is perhaps TRBD2 (6 bases). Per germline, CDR1 MNHNS and CDR2 SASEGT. The CDR3 spans 15 residues. V dropped 8 bases and J dropped 2 bases, with 13 bases sitting between them. The CDR3, as DNA: TGTGCCAGCTTTGAGGGAGGCGCTGGGGCCAACGTCCTGACTTTC. Translated, it gives CASFEGGAGANVLTF.

This sequence joins TRBV7-8 and TRBJ2-1; 10 bases are shared with TRBD1. Trimming at V came to 5 bases and at J to 10 bases, leaving 8 bases not matched to a gene. The length of the CDR3 is 14 residues. CDR1 is SGHVS and CDR2 is FQNEAQ in the germline V gene. As DNA, the CDR3 is TGTGCCAGCAGCCTCCGGGACAGGGGCGACGAGCAGTTCTTC. Translating gives CASSLRDRGDEQFF.

This chain's CDR3 is CASSEETAGASIQYF. The DNA of the CDR3 is TGTGCCAGCAGTGAGGAAACCGCCGGCGCGAGCATTCAGTACTTC. J is TRBJ2-4 and V is TRBV6-1, with D hard to call. The germline V and J ends were trimmed by 3 bases and 9 bases, with 18 bases remaining between them. This CDR3 is 15 amino acids long. Germline V gives CDR1 MNHNS, CDR2 SASEGT.

J is TRBJ2-3 and V is TRBV11-1; 11 positions match TRBD2. Germline loops: CDR1 SGHAT, CDR2 FQDESV (reference sequence). V was pared by 6 bases and J by 5 bases, with 1 base of the junction left unmatched. The CDR3 loop spans 13 amino acids. CDR3 protein: CASRLAGVDTQYF. The CDR3 coding sequence is TGTGCCAGCAGACTAGCGGGAGTAGATACGCAGTATTTT.

The CDR3 region is CASKQTSGANVLTF. As DNA, the CDR3 is TGTGCCAGCAAGCAGACCTCTGGGGCCAACGTCCTGACTTTC. The chain couples TRBV6-1 to TRBJ2-6; no clear D. Germline loops: CDR1 MNHNS, CDR2 SASEGT. CDR3 length: 14 residues. V lost 7 bases and J lost 0, with 7 bases in between.

This clonotype was detected once. This chain joins TRBV6-5 and TRBJ2-1; TRBD2 matches 11 bases. The V gene's germline CDR1 is MNHEY and CDR2 SVGAGI. V lost 4 bases, J lost 8 bases, and 7 bases stayed unmatched. This CDR3 has 15 residues. In nucleotides, the CDR3 is TGTGCCAGCAGTTTTACTAGCGGGAGTGTGGATGAGCAGTTCTTC. It translates to CASSFTSGSVDEQFF.

This clonotype appeared many times. The rearrangement uses TRBV6-1 and TRBJ2-7; 8 bases match TRBD1. With V trimmed by 7 bases and J by 4 bases, 9 bases remained unmatched. The germline gives CDR1 MNHNS, CDR2 SASEGT. The CDR3 spans 14 residues. CDR3 sequence: CASNQDRVAYEQYF. CDR3 sequence (DNA): TGTGCCAGCAACCAGGACAGGGTTGCTTACGAGCAGTACTTC.

This clonotype was detected only a few times. The chain joins TRBV6-5 to TRBJ2-1; 13 nucleotides match TRBD2. The J call may be in error: the DNA end matches TRBJ2-5 better. Germline V CDR1 and CDR2: MNHEY, SVGAGI. The CDR3 runs 16 residues. The CDR3 is CASSLGTSGAKETQYF. The DNA of the CDR3 is TGTGCCAGCAGTTTAGGGACTAGCGGGGCCAAAGAGACCCAGTACTTC.

This clonotype was seen many times. This chain uses TRBV7-2 with TRBJ2-1; TRBD2 matches 10 bases. V shed 2 bases, J shed 7 bases, and the junction held 5 bases outside the gene matches. The length of the CDR3 is 15 residues. Germline CDR1 reads SGHTA; CDR2 reads FQGNSA. CDR3 region: CASSLKASGSNEQFF. The DNA of the CDR3 is TGTGCCAGCAGCTTAAAGGCTAGCGGGAGTAATGAGCAGTTCTTC.

The J gene is TRBJ2-1, the V gene TRBV7-2; TRBD1 is a possible D gene (7 bases). V was shortened by 4 bases and J by 10 bases, with 20 bases between the two germline ends. The germline V gene has CDR1 SGHTA and CDR2 FQGNSA. The CDR3 runs 15 residues. DNA of the CDR3: TGTGCCAGCAGCTCGACAGGGTGGGAGCGGGCCGAGCAGTTCTTC. Amino acids: CASSSTGWERAEQFF.

This clonotype has at least ten counts. The J gene is TRBJ2-3, the V gene TRBV6-1; 13 bases map to TRBD2. In germline, CDR1 is MNHNS, CDR2 SASEGT. J gave up 5 bases and V 9 bases, and 5 bases lay outside the gene matches. This CDR3 is 14 amino acids long. The CDR3 DNA follows: TGTGCCAGGGGAGGACTAGCGGGAGAAGATACGCAGTATTTT. Amino acid sequence: CARGGLAGEDTQYF.

This clonotype was detected only once. One end of the junction is discordant with germline, which a read error may explain. The rearrangement uses TRBV6-8 and TRBJ2-4; TRBD1 or TRBD2 may be the D gene (6 bases each). CDR3 length: 15 residues. The germline V gene encodes CDR1 MNHGY and CDR2 SAAAGT. CDR3 in DNA: TGTGCCAGCAGTCCGGCCCGGGGGCGGAAAGACACGCAGTATTTC. Translated: CASSPARGRKDTQYF.

The CDR3 here is CASSRTGEFDGYTF. The CDR3 DNA follows: TGTGCCAGCAGCCGGACAGGGGAGTTTGATGGCTACACCTTC. This chain connects TRBV7-8 to TRBJ1-2; 9 bases are shared with TRBD1. V dropped 5 bases and J dropped 6; count of bases not matched to a gene: 7. The CDR3 sequence is 14 residues long. Germline values: CDR1 SGHVS, CDR2 FQNEAQ.

In the case of this clonotype: At one end the junction does not follow the germline gene, possibly because of a read error. DNA for the CDR3: TGTGCCATTCAGGGGGATGGCACCGGTGAGCTGTATTTT. Protein: CAIQGDGTGELYF. V is TRBV10-3 and J is TRBJ2-2, with 7 positions matching TRBD1. Per germline, CDR1 ENHRY and CDR2 SYGVKD. The CDR3 is 13 amino acids.